Each of the 32 T cell receptor beta chains below was sequenced from the same sample in a study of T-cell memory formation after mild COVID-19. TCRdb itself ran the 5' RACE reads through MiXCR, one entry per CDR3 protein. The profile covers roughly 510,000 distinct CDR3 sequences, with roughly 17% appearing a single time and about 8.6% taken by the ten largest. The specimen sequenced was PBMCs or a T cell subset sorted from them (not recorded which). The receptors stem from an adult woman who had mild COVID-19 (a few samples of this study predate the infection). Cell type and time point are not known.

This chain connects TRBV7-9 to TRBJ2-1; 11 nucleotides align to TRBD2. Germline V gene lookup returns CDR1 SEHNR and CDR2 FQNEAQ (reference sequence). The junction had 10 bases not matched to a gene; V was cut back by 5 bases and J by 7 bases. This CDR3 is 16 amino acids long. The CDR3 is CASSLPTSGIVNEQFF. The CDR3 coding sequence is TGTGCCAGCAGCCTCCCGACTAGCGGGATCGTGAATGAGCAGTTCTTC.

This clonotype was detected only a few times. V is TRBV29-1 and J is TRBJ1-2; maybe TRBD1 (5 bases). V was clipped by 3 bases and J by 5 bases, with 10 bases between them. Germline V gives CDR1 SQVTM, CDR2 ANQGSEA. The CDR3 is 12 amino acids. In DNA form, the CDR3 reads TGCAGCGTTGAGCAGGGCTCGTATGGCTACACCTTC. Its protein is CSVEQGSYGYTF. The variable domain in full, with the rest retrieved from reference TRBV29-1 and TRBJ1-2, is SAVISQKPSRDICQRGTSLTIQCQVDSQVTMMFWYRQQPGQSLTLIATANQGSEATYESGFVIDKFPISRPNLTFSTLTVSNMSPEDSSIYLCSVEQGSYGYTFGSGTRLTVV.

This clonotype was seen only a few times. V and J are TRBV27 and TRBJ1-1; D not resolved. Looked up from germline, CDR1 is MNHEY and CDR2 is SMNVEV (reference sequence). Trimming took off 6 bases at V and 2 bases at J, with 13 bases between the two ends. The CDR3 runs to 14 residues. CDR3 coding DNA: TGTGCCAGCAGCCCCCTGGACTTTAACACTGAAGCTTTCTTT. Amino acids: CASSPLDFNTEAFF.

The chain couples TRBV30 to TRBJ2-7, with D perhaps given as TRBD1 or TRBD2 (5 bases each). CDR3 length: 13 amino acids. With 1 base removed from V and 4 bases from J, the gap between germline ends came to 11 bases. CDR1 is GTSNPN, CDR2 SVGIG, per germline (reference sequence). CDR3 sequence (DNA): TGTGCCTGGAGTGCCGGGACGGATTACGAGCAGTACTTC. Translating gives CAWSAGTDYEQYF.

The V gene is TRBV6-1, the J gene TRBJ2-3; no reliable D call. CDR3 length: 14 amino acids. The V end lost 2 bases, the J end lost 2 bases, and 8 bases lay between the germline ends. Looked up from germline, CDR1 is MNHNS and CDR2 is SASEGT. CDR3 in DNA: TGTGCCAGCAGTGAACATGTCCACACAGATACGCAGTATTTT. It specifies CASSEHVHTDTQYF.

This chain links TRBV2 with TRBJ2-2, with D perhaps TRBD1 (5 bases). Trimming cost V 7 bases and J 5 bases, with 17 bases left between them. The CDR3 totals 15 residues. Germline V gene data show CDR1 as SNHLY and CDR2 as FYNNEI. The CDR3 DNA reads TGTGCCAGCACCCAGGAGCAGGGATCGACCGGGGAGCTGTTTTTT. This gives the protein CASTQEQGSTGELFF.

CDR3 in DNA: TGTGCCAGCAGCTCCGAATGGGGGGCAGATACGCAGTATTTT. Protein product: CASSSEWGADTQYF. The genes are TRBV5-5 and TRBJ2-3; a weak D match, TRBD2 (6 bases). Deletions cut 3 bases from V and 4 bases from J, with 12 bases between. The CDR3 spans 14 residues. CDR1 is SGHKS and CDR2 is YYEKEE in the germline V gene (reference sequence).

This clonotype came up a few times. V is TRBV5-4 and J is TRBJ2-3, with D perhaps matching TRBD1 (6 bases). Germline V gene lookup returns CDR1 SGHNT and CDR2 YYREEE (reference sequence). Trimming took off 0 bases at V and 3 bases at J, with 8 bases between the two ends. CDR3 length equals 14 residues. CDR3 DNA sequence: TGTGCCAGCAGCTTGGTCAGGGGAACAGATACGCAGTATTTT. Amino acids: CASSLVRGTDTQYF. Complete variable domain (other parts from reference TRBV5-4 and TRBJ2-3): ETGVTQSPTHLIKTRGQQVTLRCSSQSGHNTVSWYQQALGQGPQFIFQYYREEENGRGNFPPRFSGLQFPNYSSELNVNALELDDSALYLCASSLVRGTDTQYFGPGTRLTVL.

The chain links TRBV12-3 or TRBV12-4 to TRBJ1-1, with 7 bases identical to TRBD1. This CDR3 spans 13 amino acids. The J segment lost 6 bases and the V segment lost 4 bases, leaving 5 bases of the junction unmatched. Here the CDR3 DNA reads TGTGCCAGCAGTTCAGGGGGAAACGCTGAAGCTTTCTTT. Amino acids: CASSSGGNAEAFF.

A few counts support this clonotype. V and J are TRBV7-3 and TRBJ2-5; 9 bases match TRBD1. Trimming took 4 bases from V and 5 from J; bases not matched to a gene: 11. This CDR3 is built from 16 residues. Germline V gene lookup returns CDR1 SGHTA and CDR2 FQGTGA. The CDR3 DNA is TGTGCCAGCAGCTCAACAGGACAGGGGATTGGGGAGACCCAGTACTTC. Its protein product is CASSSTGQGIGETQYF.

This clonotype was counted between two and nine times. The rearrangement links TRBV7-6 to TRBJ2-7; the D gene could be TRBD1 or TRBD2 (6 bases each). The CDR3 is 16 amino acids. The germline CDR1 and CDR2 sequences are SGHVS and FNYEAQ. The V and J ends lost 5 bases and 0 bases respectively, with 17 bases between them. The CDR3 is CASSGSRGRSSYEQYF. Written as DNA, the CDR3 is TGTGCCAGCAGCGGTTCCCGGGGGCGAAGCTCCTACGAGCAGTACTTC. The full variable domain, with the rest looked up from reference TRBV7-6 and TRBJ2-7, is GAGVSQSPRYKVTKRGQDVALRCDPISGHVSLYWYRQALGQGPEFLTYFNYEAQQDKSGLPNDRFSAERPEGSISTLTIQRTEQRDSAMYRCASSGSRGRSSYEQYFGPGTRLTVT.

This clonotype was counted a few times. This chain uses TRBV29-1 with TRBJ1-1; 10 bases align to TRBD1. The CDR3 length is 13 residues. The V gene end was trimmed by 7 bases and the J gene end by 11 bases; junction bases not matched to a gene: 13. CDR1 and CDR2 from the germline V gene are SQVTM and ANQGSEA. This CDR3 reads CSALPTGGPRAFF. CDR3 coding DNA: TGCAGCGCCCTTCCGACAGGGGGCCCGCGGGCTTTCTTT.

The CDR3 is CASSFQGAPYNEQFF. CDR3 sequence (DNA): TGTGCCAGCAGCTTCCAGGGGGCGCCCTACAATGAGCAGTTCTTC. The J gene is TRBJ2-1, the V gene TRBV7-8; 8 positions match TRBD1. This CDR3 has 15 amino acids. Germline CDR1 is SGHVS and CDR2 is FQNEAQ. Trimming removed 3 bases from V and 2 bases from J; junction bases left unmatched: 3.

This clonotype has at least ten counts. The rearrangement uses TRBV27 and TRBJ1-1; D is perhaps TRBD1 (5 bases). CDR3 length: 16 residues. V lost 6 bases, J lost 2 bases, and 19 bases lay in between. CDR1 is MNHEY and CDR2 is SMNVEV in the germline V gene (reference sequence). The CDR3 here is CASRAWTSHANTEAFF. CDR3 in DNA: TGTGCCAGCAGGGCTTGGACATCTCATGCCAACACTGAAGCTTTCTTT.

This clonotype turned up a few times. The CDR3 nucleotides are TGTGCCATCAGTGAGCAGCCGGGACTAGCGGAGCCCCCGGGGAACGAGCAGTACTTC. Translating gives CAISEQPGLAEPPGNEQYF. The rearrangement joins TRBV10-3 to TRBJ2-7; 11 bases map to TRBD2. Per the germline V gene, CDR1 is ENHRY and CDR2 is SYGVKD. The CDR3 covers 19 residues. After removal of 2 bases from V and 5 bases from J, the junction contained 17 bases not matched to a gene.

The sample holds a few counts of this clonotype. This chain joins TRBV12-2 and TRBJ1-2; the table's D call of TRBD1 was not tested on the DNA. TRBV12-2 is a recognized pseudogene. The CDR3 totals 17 residues. CDR3: CASRLAHGQGACYGYTF. The CDR3 DNA sequence: TGTGCAAGTCGCTTAGCCCACGGACAGGGGGCCTGCTATGGCTACACCTTC.

The chain carries TRBV7-8 and TRBJ2-1; 7 nucleotides match TRBD1. Germline V gene lookup returns CDR1 SGHVS and CDR2 FQNEAQ. CDR3 length: 15 amino acids. With 5 bases clipped from V and 4 bases from J, the junction kept 8 bases outside the gene matches. As DNA, the CDR3 is TGTGCCAGCAGCGCTACGGGACAGAGTTACAATGAGCAGTTCTTC. Translated: CASSATGQSYNEQFF.

The chain uses TRBV2 and TRBJ1-1; maybe TRBD1 (6 bases). The CDR3 spans 15 residues. V was pared by 4 bases and J by 4 bases, with 16 bases between. Germline CDR1 reads SNHLY; CDR2 reads FYNNEI. As DNA, the CDR3 is TGTGCCAGCAGTGTGTCCGGACAGCTCGGCACTGAAGCTTTCTTT. Translated: CASSVSGQLGTEAFF.

The chain uses TRBV20-1 and TRBJ2-3; TRBD1 matches 8 bases. V shed 0 bases and J 2 bases; nucleotides not matched to a gene: 4. The CDR3 runs to 15 residues. The germline CDR1 and CDR2 sequences are DFQATT and SNEGSKA (reference sequence). The CDR3 is CSARDRQGITDTQYF. The CDR3, as DNA: TGCAGTGCTAGAGATCGACAGGGGATCACAGATACGCAGTATTTT.

This clonotype was observed a handful of times. This chain uses TRBV9 with TRBJ2-2; D is possibly TRBD1 or TRBD2 (6 bases each). Germline V gene sequence: CDR1 SGDLS, CDR2 YYNGEE. The V end lost 0 bases, the J end lost 4 bases, and 7 bases lay between the germline ends. This CDR3 contains 14 residues. This CDR3 reads CASSVEGGTGELFF. In DNA form, the CDR3 reads TGTGCCAGCAGCGTAGAGGGGGGCACCGGGGAGCTGTTTTTT.

Here the CDR3 reads CASTLTGIPEAFF. In DNA, the CDR3 is TGTGCCAGCACATTGACAGGGATCCCTGAAGCTTTCTTT. This chain uses TRBV25-1 with TRBJ1-1; 7 nucleotides line up with TRBD1. Germline V gene sequence: CDR1 MGHDK, CDR2 SYGVNS. CDR3 length equals 13 residues. V lost 7 bases and J lost 6; bases outside the gene matches: 8.

In its sample, this clonotype was seen many times. The V and J genes are TRBV7-6 and TRBJ2-3; 8 nucleotides agree with TRBD2. Germline V gives CDR1 SGHVS, CDR2 FNYEAQ. V shed 7 bases and J 6 bases; nucleotides not matched to a gene: 9. This CDR3 is built from 14 residues. The CDR3 region is CASTFGGAMDTQYF. The CDR3 DNA is TGTGCCAGCACCTTCGGGGGGGCCATGGATACGCAGTATTTT.

The chain carries TRBV7-9 and TRBJ2-3; 14 bases line up with TRBD2. Germline V gene data show CDR1 as SEHNR and CDR2 as FQNEAQ (reference sequence). The CDR3 extends over 17 amino acids. With V trimmed by 5 bases and J by 3 bases, 7 bases remained unmatched. CDR3 in amino acids: CASSTPGLAGETDTQYF. CDR3 bases: TGTGCCAGCAGCACGCCGGGACTAGCGGGGGAAACAGATACGCAGTATTTT.

The chain carries TRBV3-1 and TRBJ1-5; D is unclear. CDR1 and CDR2 from the germline V gene are LGHDT and YNNKEL (reference sequence). The CDR3 contains 13 residues. V shed 0 bases and J shed 7 bases, with 7 bases lying between them. The DNA for the CDR3 is TGTGCCAGCAGCCAAGAGTGGGGACAGCCCCAGCATTTT. This gives the protein CASSQEWGQPQHF.

This chain joins TRBV20-1 and TRBJ2-3; no clear D. This CDR3 region has 13 residues. Per germline, CDR1 DFQATT and CDR2 SNEGSKA (reference sequence). The V end lost 4 bases, the J end lost 4 bases, and 12 bases lay between the germline ends. The CDR3 is CSATLSSADTQYF. The CDR3 DNA follows: TGCAGTGCTACCCTCTCGAGCGCAGATACGCAGTATTTT.

In its sample, this clonotype was seen a few times. This rearrangement joins TRBV24-1 to TRBJ2-3, with 14 bases that match TRBD2. There are 18 residues in the CDR3. With V trimmed by 10 bases and J by 3 bases, 14 bases remained unmatched. From germline, CDR1 is KGHDR and CDR2 SFDVKD. CDR3 coding DNA: TGTGCCACGAGTCCGGGACTAGCGGGAGATCGGGGGACAGATACGCAGTATTTT. Translated, it gives CATSPGLAGDRGTDTQYF.

The rearrangement links TRBV3-1 to TRBJ1-2, with unresolved D. V lost 1 base, J lost 6 bases, and 6 bases lay in between. The germline gives CDR1 LGHDT, CDR2 YNNKEL (reference sequence). The CDR3 length is 12 residues. The CDR3 here is CASSQVADGYTF. In nucleotides, the CDR3 is TGTGCCAGCAGCCAAGTGGCGGATGGCTACACCTTC.

Only a few counts were recorded for this clonotype. The rearrangement links TRBV30 to TRBJ2-3, with D possibly being TRBD2 (5 bases). This CDR3 spans 13 amino acids. V was trimmed by 4 bases and J by 0 bases, leaving 8 bases between them. The germline V gene encodes CDR1 GTSNPN and CDR2 SVGIG (reference sequence). CDR3 region: CAWKQRSTDTQYF. In nucleotides, the CDR3 is TGTGCCTGGAAACAGCGGAGCACAGATACGCAGTATTTT.

The V call is TRBV11-2, the J call TRBJ2-5; 7 positions agree with TRBD1. V shed 1 base, J shed 5 bases, and the junction held 10 bases outside the gene matches. The CDR3 loop spans 16 amino acids. The germline V gene encodes CDR1 SGHAT and CDR2 FQNNGV. The CDR3 DNA is TGTGCCAGCAGCTTAGGGGTGGAAGGGGGCCAGGAGACCCAGTACTTC. The encoded protein is CASSLGVEGGQETQYF.

The J gene is TRBJ2-4, the V gene TRBV5-1; D is unresolved. CDR1 is SGHRS, CDR2 YFSETQ, per germline. There are 14 residues in the CDR3. The V end lost 0 bases, the J end lost 9 bases, and 13 bases lay between the germline ends. The CDR3 loop is CASSLEPRRSIQYF. The CDR3 nucleotides read TGCGCCAGCAGCTTGGAGCCGCGCAGGAGCATTCAGTACTTC.

This clonotype was seen a handful of times. This chain connects TRBV27 to TRBJ2-3; a weak D match, TRBD2 (6 bases). The CDR3 has 15 residues. Looked up from germline, CDR1 is MNHEY and CDR2 is SMNVEV (reference sequence). Trimming stripped 3 bases from V and 5 bases from J, with 15 bases between. CDR3 protein: CASSFSPAGLDTQYF. The DNA for the CDR3 is TGTGCCAGCAGTTTTTCACCGGCGGGATTAGATACGCAGTATTTT.

This clonotype was recorded many times. A junction boundary mismatches the germline segment, possibly from a read error. The chain carries TRBV6-5 and TRBJ2-7; TRBD1 aligns across 7 bases. The length of the CDR3 is 14 residues. Germline V lookup: CDR1 MNHEY, CDR2 SVGAGI. The CDR3 loop reads CASSYDRASYEQYF. The CDR3 bases are TGCGCCAGCAGCTACGACAGGGCCTCCTACGAGCAGTACTTC.